These 21 T cell receptor beta chains came from one sample sequenced in a study of regulatory T cells in long-lasting Graves disease. Time point noted: persistent/refractory GD, antithyroid drugs over 5 years with positive TRAb. From RNA extracted from PBMCs, the TCR library was made. Assembly of TCR beta libraries relied on iRepertoire HTBI primers together with Arm-PCR of CDR3 regions. TCRdb fed the multiplex PCR reads into MiXCR, producing one record per CDR3 protein. The sample has about 660,000 distinct CDR3 sequences; 25% to 35% are singletons. This specimen was peripheral blood mononuclear cells (PBMCs), taken when the disease was refractory, from a patient treated with antithyroid drugs. Every receptor here comes from a female donor with Graves disease.

The chain employs TRBV2 and TRBJ1-1; D ambiguous. The germline V gene encodes CDR1 SNHLY and CDR2 FYNNEI. Trimming left V 8 bases short and J 1 base short, with 11 bases between. The length of the CDR3 is 13 residues. CDR3 nucleotide sequence: TGTGCCAGCCTCGGCGCTAGGAACACTGAAGCTTTCTTT. Amino acids: CASLGARNTEAFF.

This sequence joins TRBV28 and TRBJ1-6; 7 bases are a match to TRBD1. Per germline, CDR1 MDHEN and CDR2 SYDVKM. CDR3 size: 16 residues. V lost 4 bases and J lost 0; bases outside the gene matches: 3. CDR3 protein: CASSSGDSSYNSPLHF. As DNA, the CDR3 is TGTGCCAGCAGTTCGGGGGACAGCTCCTATAATTCACCCCTCCACTTT. Variable domain in full (rest from reference TRBV28 and TRBJ1-6): DVKVTQSSRYLVKRTGEKVFLECVQDMDHENMFWYRQDPGLGLRLIYFSYDVKMKEKGDIPEGYSVSREKKERFSLILESASTNQTSMYLCASSSGDSSYNSPLHFGNGTRLTVT.

V usage is TRBV30 and J usage is TRBJ1-6; D gene ambiguous. Germline V CDR1 and CDR2: GTSNPN, SVGIG (reference sequence). Trimming stripped 3 bases from V and 9 bases from J, with 12 bases between. This CDR3 spans 13 amino acids. The CDR3 nucleotides read TGTGCCTGGAGGGGTCAAGGTGGTTCACCCCTCCACTTT. Its protein is CAWRGQGGSPLHF.

This chain links TRBV5-1 with TRBJ1-2; D is uncertain. The V gene lost 4 bases and the J gene lost 5 bases, with 12 bases spanning the gap. The V gene's germline CDR1 is SGHRS and CDR2 YFSETQ. CDR3 length: 13 amino acids. CDR3: CASSRAGTYGYTF. The CDR3 DNA reads TGCGCCAGCAGCCGGGCAGGTACTTATGGCTACACCTTC.

The chain recombines TRBV15 with TRBJ2-7; TRBD2 matches 10 bases. The J segment lost 4 bases and the V segment lost 5 bases, leaving 11 bases of the junction unmatched. Germline V lookup: CDR1 LNHNV, CDR2 YYDKDF (reference sequence). The CDR3 covers 16 residues. CDR3 nucleotides: TGTGCCACCAGCCGACCTAGCGGGAGCTCGGGATACGAGCAGTACTTC. Translation gives CATSRPSGSSGYEQYF.

The chain recombines TRBV7-9 with TRBJ1-2; 8 positions agree with TRBD1. J was trimmed by 0 bases and V by 5 bases; bases with no gene match: 5. CDR3 length equals 15 residues. Per germline, CDR1 SEHNR and CDR2 FQNEAQ (reference sequence). Written as DNA, the CDR3 is TGTGCCAGCAGCCGCAGGGGGCAAGCTAACTATGGCTACACCTTC. Amino acids: CASSRRGQANYGYTF.

This clonotype was detected ten times or more. V is TRBV28 and J is TRBJ1-2, with D possibly TRBD1 on 5 matching bases. This CDR3 contains 13 residues. V lost 10 bases and J lost 8, with 20 bases in between. Germline V CDR1 and CDR2: MDHEN, SYDVKM. The CDR3 sequence is CATEGPTTDGYTF. CDR3 DNA: TGTGCCACTGAGGGGCCGACTACCGACGGCTACACCTTC.

The V and J genes are TRBV6-1 and TRBJ1-4; D may be TRBD1 (6 bases). The CDR3 covers 12 residues. From germline, CDR1 is MNHNS and CDR2 SASEGT. Trimming removed 6 bases from V and 8 bases from J, with 10 bases in between. This chain's CDR3 is CASRDTGEKLFF. CDR3 coding DNA: TGTGCCAGCAGAGATACAGGGGAAAAACTGTTTTTT.

The chain couples TRBV18 to TRBJ2-5; 11 positions agree with TRBD1. Germline values: CDR1 KGHSH, CDR2 LQKENI. Trimming at V came to 5 bases and at J to 4 bases, leaving 9 bases not matched to a gene. The CDR3 extends over 16 amino acids. CDR3 sequence reads: CASSTLDRGLGETQYF. The CDR3 DNA is TGTGCCAGCTCAACCCTGGACAGGGGGCTGGGAGAGACCCAGTACTTC.

The genes are TRBV2 and TRBJ2-5; 8 positions agree with TRBD2. This CDR3 has 13 amino acids. V gave up 6 bases and J gave up 4 bases; unmatched junction bases: 4. Germline V gene data show CDR1 as SNHLY and CDR2 as FYNNEI. The CDR3 nucleotides are TGTGCCAGCAGAGATAGCGGGACAGAGACCCAGTACTTC. Protein: CASRDSGTETQYF.

J is TRBJ1-1 and V is TRBV30; unclear D gene. Trimming removed 1 base at V and 4 bases at J, with 4 bases between. Germline V gene sequence: CDR1 GTSNPN, CDR2 SVGIG (reference sequence). The CDR3 length is 11 residues. Here the CDR3 DNA reads TGTGCCTGGAGTGCCAGCACTGAAGCTTTCTTT. This encodes CAWSASTEAFF.

V and J are TRBV4-1 and TRBJ1-2; D may be TRBD1 (6 bases). The CDR3 runs to 14 residues. CDR1 is MGHRA and CDR2 is YSYEKL in the germline V gene. Trimming shortened V by 4 bases and J by 8 bases, and 17 bases separated the two germline ends. The CDR3 region has the DNA TGCGCCAGCAGCCTCGGGGCGGGGGCGAAGGGCTACACCTTC. This codes for CASSLGAGAKGYTF.

This clonotype occurred a few times. This sequence joins TRBV6-1 and TRBJ1-2, with TRBD1 identical over 7 bases. Per germline, CDR1 MNHNS and CDR2 SASEGT. The CDR3 runs to 12 residues. With V trimmed by 7 bases and J by 8 bases, 7 bases remained unmatched. The CDR3 nucleotides read TGTGCCAGCACCGAGGGGGCTCGGGGCTACACCTTC. Its protein product is CASTEGARGYTF.

CDR3 nucleotides: TGCAGCGTTGCCAAGAACCTGAACACCGGGGAGCTGTTTTTT. Protein sequence: CSVAKNLNTGELFF. The genes are TRBV29-1 and TRBJ2-2, with D uncertain. The CDR3 length is 14 residues. Trimming removed 4 bases from V and 1 base from J, with 10 bases in between. Germline V CDR1 and CDR2: SQVTM, ANQGSEA.

This clonotype was detected many times. The germline gene is not matched at one end of the junction; a read error may be the cause. The chain carries TRBV5-1 and TRBJ2-5; D is unclear. The CDR3 has 11 amino acids. In germline, CDR1 is SGHRS, CDR2 YFSETQ. The CDR3 coding sequence is TGTGCCAGCAGCTTCGAGGAGACCCAGTACTTC. This sequence encodes CASSFEETQYF.

This clonotype has at least ten counts. The V gene is TRBV7-3, the J gene TRBJ2-7, with D maybe TRBD1 (5 bases). CDR1 is SGHTA and CDR2 is FQGTGA in the germline V gene. V was trimmed by 5 bases and J by 0 bases, leaving 8 bases between them. This CDR3 has 13 residues. CDR3: CASSPDSSYEQYF. In DNA form, the CDR3 reads TGTGCCAGCAGCCCCGACAGCTCCTACGAGCAGTACTTC.

The J gene is TRBJ2-7, the V gene TRBV7-2, with 8 nucleotides matching TRBD1. Germline values: CDR1 SGHTA, CDR2 FQGNSA. The J segment lost 0 bases and the V segment lost 4 bases, leaving 5 bases of the junction unmatched. The CDR3 has 15 amino acids. The CDR3 protein is CASSYGTGGSYEQYF. The DNA of the CDR3 is TGTGCCAGCAGCTATGGGACAGGAGGCTCCTACGAGCAGTACTTC.

This clonotype appeared a few times. This chain uses TRBV15 with TRBJ1-1; D is possibly TRBD1 (6 bases). The CDR3 length is 15 residues. V lost 0 bases and J 5 bases, leaving 13 bases between the germline ends. Germline CDR1 and CDR2: LNHNV and YYDKDF (reference sequence). CDR3 sequence (DNA): TGTGCCACCAGCAGAGAAGGGGGAAGGGGGACTGAAGCTTTCTTT. Its protein product is CATSREGGRGTEAFF.

The chain carries TRBV7-2 and TRBJ2-3; 7 bases match TRBD2. Germline V CDR1 and CDR2: SGHTA, FQGNSA. V shed 2 bases and J 1 base; nucleotides not matched to a gene: 3. The CDR3 spans 15 residues. CDR3 in DNA: TGTGCCAGCAGCTTAAGCGGGATGGGCACAGATACGCAGTATTTT. This encodes CASSLSGMGTDTQYF.

This clonotype was counted many times. The J gene is TRBJ1-6, the V gene TRBV28; 8 bases align to TRBD1. There are 17 residues in the CDR3. The ends lost 5 bases at V and 0 bases at J; junction bases unmatched: 6. Germline V gene lookup returns CDR1 MDHEN and CDR2 SYDVKM. In DNA form, the CDR3 reads TGTGCCAGCAGTACGGACAGGGAGGGCTCCTATAATTCACCCCTCCACTTT. Its translation: CASSTDREGSYNSPLHF.

V gene TRBV6-2 or TRBV6-3 combines with J gene TRBJ1-5; 7 bases are a match to TRBD1. Germline lookup yields CDR1 MNHEY and CDR2 SVGEGT. The CDR3 spans 15 residues. The junction had 14 bases not matched to a gene; V was cut back by 5 bases and J by 10 bases. The chain's CDR3 is CASSPRTGPVQPQHF. Written as DNA, the CDR3 is TGTGCCAGCAGTCCTAGGACAGGCCCCGTTCAACCCCAGCATTTT.